This TCR beta chain was found in a study of shared clonotypes between healthy human individuals. Background on the study: Aged between 18 and 49, the donors were two women and three men. Study observations and caveats: Shared clonotypes: 4.5% to 6.5% naive CD4, roughly 4% naive CD8, 2% to 2.5% memory CD4, roughly 0.4% memory CD8. Sequencing depth was expected to affect clonotype sharing among donors.

At a deep level, the assay was run. The protocol was immunoSEQ multiplex PCR, while the TCRdb copy is restricted to in-frame clones and leaves out a portion. The table has 600,000 to 700,000 clones, approximately 73% seen once. As to this clone: The antigen remains undetermined.

This CDR3 has 14 residues. Deletions cut 2 bases from V and 5 bases from J, with 10 bases between. Sequencing was performed on memory CD4+ T cells sorted from blood. Subset of the sample: CD45RA-negative fraction. The chain has TRBV23-1 and TRBJ2-1; D gene ambiguous. TRBV23-1 is recorded as an ORF, its role being uncertain. The origin of this receptor is a young woman in good health. CDR3 nucleotides: TGCGCCAGCAGTCAAAACGGCGGAGACAATGAGCAGTTCTTC. Translation gives CASSQNGGDNEQFF.